Below, one TCR beta chain is given with its context. No conserved phenylalanine or tryptophan ends this CDR3, so it is likely a read error. It is unclear where the CDR3 begins or ends on the DNA, so no DNA is shown, and the CDR3 is as TCRdb lists it. The data stem from a study of CD8+CD57+ T cells in acquired aplastic anemia. Selection for sequencing was limited to patients who had shown CD8+CD57+ cell expansion by flow cytometry. Ends included, the CDR3 has 10 residues. Germline V lookup: CDR1 SGHTA, CDR2 FQGNSA. Profiles of TCR beta VDJ and CDR3 were generated from a genomic DNA template. One entry per CDR3 protein results from TCRdb running MiXCR on the reads. The table shows 210,000 or so distinct CDR3 sequences, with about half occurring only once.

Material for sequencing was sorted CD4+, CD8+, or CD8+CD57+ T cells (not recorded which) from PBMCs. The receptor's source is a human donor with aplastic anemia. V usage is TRBV7-2 and J usage is TRBJ2-3; the table calls TRBD1, which could not be checked here. CDR3 sequence: CASSPLGGTG.